What follows are 10 T cell receptor beta chains derived from one specimen sequenced in a study of shared clonotypes between healthy human individuals. Sequencing was performed with immunoSEQ multiplex PCR; in TCRdb, only in-frame clones are kept and a portion is missing. The sample holds a few million clones; 80% to 95% are singletons and the top ten take approximately 0.39%. The sequenced sample was naive CD4+ T cells from PBMCs. The subset: CD45RA+ positively selected. Receptors were obtained from a man younger than 35 in good health. Some clones in this sample may be carry-over from other donors' samples.

The chain recombines TRBV7-2 with TRBJ1-1; 7 bases are a match to TRBD1. CDR3 length equals 14 residues. V lost 3 bases, J lost 6 bases, and 7 bases stayed unmatched. Germline V gene lookup returns CDR1 SGHTA and CDR2 FQGNSA. DNA for the CDR3: TGTGCCAGCAGCTTCGGGGGGCAGGGGGCTGAAGCTTTCTTT. Its translation is CASSFGGQGAEAFF. The whole variable domain, filled in from reference TRBV7-2 and TRBJ1-1, reads GAGVSQSPSNKVTEKGKDVELRCDPISGHTALYWYRQSLGQGLEFLIYFQGNSAPDKSGLPSDRFSAERTGGSVSTLTIQRTQQEDSAVYLCASSFGGQGAEAFFGQGTRLTVV.

Only a few counts were recorded for this clone. The chain joins TRBV6-1 to TRBJ1-1; perhaps TRBD1 as D (6 bases). CDR3 size: 15 residues. V was cut by 6 bases and J by 0 bases, with 14 bases left in between. Looked up from germline, CDR1 is MNHNS and CDR2 is SASEGT. CDR3 sequence: CASRPGHSMNTEAFF. The CDR3 DNA reads as TGTGCCAGCAGGCCGGGACATTCGATGAACACTGAAGCTTTCTTT.

The V call is TRBV2, the J call TRBJ2-7, with 7 bases identical to TRBD1. The CDR3 has 14 amino acids. Germline V gives CDR1 SNHLY, CDR2 FYNNEI. The CDR3 spells CVTRGSGTDYEQYF. CDR3 in DNA: TGTGTAACGCGTGGGTCGGGGACAGACTACGAGCAGTACTTC.

The chain couples TRBV5-1 to TRBJ2-5, with unresolved D. The CDR3 runs to 15 residues. Germline-derived CDR1 and CDR2 are SGHRS and YFSETQ. V was pared by 0 bases and J by 5 bases, with 14 bases between. CDR3 sequence reads: CASSLDRVIAETQYF. The CDR3 nucleotides read TGCGCCAGCAGCTTGGACAGAGTGATCGCGGAGACCCAGTACTTC.

With regard to this clone: Within the sample, other DNA sequences also encode this same CDR3. The rearrangement joins TRBV18 to TRBJ2-3, with D perhaps matching TRBD1 or TRBD2 (5 bases each). V lost 2 bases and J 1 base, leaving 7 bases between the germline ends. In germline, CDR1 is KGHSH, CDR2 LQKENI. The CDR3 is 14 amino acids. The CDR3: CASSPGDGTDTQYF. As DNA, the CDR3 is TGTGCCAGCTCACCAGGGGACGGCACAGATACGCAGTATTTT.

The chain recombines TRBV2 with TRBJ1-2; 8 nucleotides match TRBD1. CDR1 SNHLY and CDR2 FYNNEI come from the germline V gene. V trimming: 4 bases; J trimming: 14 bases; junction bases outside the gene matches: 12. The CDR3 totals 13 residues. CDR3 amino acids: CASSVETGAPGTF. For the CDR3, the DNA is TGTGCCAGCAGTGTGGAGACAGGGGCCCCAGGGACCTTC.

This chain uses TRBV4-2 with TRBJ2-7; D remains unclear. Germline V gene sequence: CDR1 LGHNA, CDR2 YNFKEQ. Trimming pared 0 bases from V and 4 bases from J, leaving 16 bases between. The CDR3 length is 16 residues. The CDR3 nucleotides are TGTGCCAGCAGCCAAGAGGAAGGCCACCCCGCGTACGAGCAGTACTTC. Its translation is CASSQEEGHPAYEQYF.

The chain joins TRBV11-2 to TRBJ2-5; TRBD1 agrees at 9 bases. J was trimmed by 5 bases and V by 5 bases; bases with no gene match: 3. Per germline, CDR1 SGHAT and CDR2 FQNNGV. The CDR3 loop spans 13 amino acids. In DNA, the CDR3 is TGTGCCAGCAGCCACAGGGGGCGCGAGACCCAGTACTTC. Translated: CASSHRGRETQYF.

V usage is TRBV15 and J usage is TRBJ2-7; TRBD2 aligns across 7 bases. Germline assignment: CDR1 LNHNV and CDR2 YYDKDF (reference sequence). The V segment lost 5 bases and the J segment 3 bases; nucleotides outside the gene matches: 7. This CDR3 contains 14 residues. The CDR3 nucleotides are TGTGCCACCAGCGGACGGGGGGTTGGCTACGAGCAGTACTTC. Its protein product is CATSGRGVGYEQYF.

The chain employs TRBV27 and TRBJ2-3; tentatively, D is TRBD2 (5 bases). Trimming cost V 7 bases and J 3 bases, with 11 bases left between them. Germline loops: CDR1 MNHEY, CDR2 SMNVEV (reference sequence). The CDR3 is made up of 13 amino acids. The CDR3 nucleotides read TGTGCCAGCATTGAGGGAAATACAGATACGCAGTATTTT. Its translation: CASIEGNTDTQYF.